The 22 T cell receptor beta chains below all came from one sample that was sequenced in a study of CD8 T cells in Susac syndrome. Random hexamers primed reverse transcription of about 0.45 to 1 ug RNA. TCRdb itself ran the immunoSEQ multiplex PCR reads through MiXCR, one entry per CDR3 protein. This table holds under 200,000 distinct CDR3 sequences, roughly 92% found once. The specimen was CD4+ T cells from PBMCs. The receptors derive from a human donor with Susac syndrome.

The V gene is TRBV20-1, the J gene TRBJ2-1; 9 bases align to TRBD2. The CDR3 is made up of 13 amino acids. Germline V gives CDR1 DFQATT, CDR2 SNEGSKA (reference sequence). Trimming cost V 5 bases and J 5 bases; bases outside gene matches: 4. The CDR3 DNA reads as TGCAGTGCTTTTCTAGCGGGGAACAATGAGCAGTTCTTC. As protein: CSAFLAGNNEQFF.

This clonotype occurred once. The chain combines TRBV5-1 with TRBJ2-3, with 9 nucleotides matching TRBD2. The ends lost 4 bases at V and 2 bases at J; junction bases unmatched: 5. The CDR3 has 15 amino acids. Germline V gives CDR1 SGHRS, CDR2 YFSETQ. The CDR3, as DNA: TGCGCCAGCAGCGAGACTAGCGGCCTCACAGATACGCAGTATTTT. This encodes CASSETSGLTDTQYF.

V usage is TRBV3-1 and J usage is TRBJ2-1; D not certain. V lost 0 bases and J 1 base, leaving 7 bases between the germline ends. The V gene's germline CDR1 is LGHDT and CDR2 YNNKEL (reference sequence). The CDR3 contains 15 residues. For the CDR3, the DNA is TGTGCCAGCAGCCAAGATCAAGGTTCCTACAATGAGCAGTTCTTC. It is translated as CASSQDQGSYNEQFF.

V is TRBV20-1 and J is TRBJ2-4, with D possibly being TRBD2 (5 bases). The CDR3 spans 15 residues. Germline CDR1 reads DFQATT; CDR2 reads SNEGSKA (reference sequence). The V gene lost 2 bases and the J gene lost 0 bases, with 11 bases spanning the gap. The CDR3 DNA is TGCAGTGCTAGAACGACCGGGATAGCCAAAAACATTCAGTACTTC. Its protein is CSARTTGIAKNIQYF.

The rearrangement uses TRBV3-1 and TRBJ2-1; no definite D call. Per germline, CDR1 LGHDT and CDR2 YNNKEL (reference sequence). The CDR3 length is 16 residues. Trimming took off 0 bases at V and 0 bases at J, with 9 bases between the two ends. The CDR3 region has the DNA TGTGCCAGCAGCCAAGATTCCGTGAGCTCCTACAATGAGCAGTTCTTC. Translation gives CASSQDSVSSYNEQFF.

The gene calls are TRBV5-1 and TRBJ2-1; the D gene is possibly TRBD2 (5 bases). The CDR3 contains 13 residues. V was clipped by 2 bases and J by 7 bases, with 10 bases between them. Germline V CDR1 and CDR2: SGHRS, YFSETQ. The CDR3: CASSFGVRNEQFF. DNA of the CDR3: TGCGCCAGCAGCTTCGGGGTTCGGAATGAGCAGTTCTTC.

The CDR3: CSARVQGLDTQYF. The DNA for the CDR3 is TGCAGTGCTAGAGTACAGGGACTGGATACGCAGTATTTT. This chain connects TRBV20-1 to TRBJ2-3; D may match TRBD1 or TRBD2 (6 bases each). Germline values: CDR1 DFQATT, CDR2 SNEGSKA (reference sequence). The CDR3 covers 13 residues. V lost 1 base and J 6 bases, leaving 11 bases between the germline ends.

The gene calls are TRBV3-1 and TRBJ1-4; D remains unclear. Trimming removed 1 base at V and 8 bases at J, with 14 bases between. Germline V lookup: CDR1 LGHDT, CDR2 YNNKEL (reference sequence). The CDR3 length is 15 residues. DNA for the CDR3: TGTGCCAGCAGCCAAGGCTTATGGGGTCAGGAAAAACTGTTTTTT. Protein product: CASSQGLWGQEKLFF.

V gene TRBV5-1 combines with J gene TRBJ2-7; weak D call: TRBD2 (6 bases). Looked up from germline, CDR1 is SGHRS and CDR2 is YFSETQ. There are 16 residues in the CDR3. The V end lost 0 bases, the J end lost 2 bases, and 15 bases lay between the germline ends. CDR3 residues: CASSLASGDVTYEQYF. The CDR3 DNA sequence: TGCGCCAGCAGCTTGGCCTCGGGGGACGTAACCTACGAGCAGTACTTC.

V is TRBV18 and J is TRBJ2-7; D perhaps matches TRBD2 (5 bases). CDR1 and CDR2 (germline): KGHSH, LQKENI. The CDR3 has 14 amino acids. Trimming removed 3 bases at V and 9 bases at J, with 18 bases between. CDR3 sequence reads: CASSPPGSQRGQYF. Here the CDR3 DNA reads TGTGCCAGCTCACCTCCCGGGTCCCAACGGGGGCAGTACTTC.

The rearrangement joins TRBV29-1 to TRBJ2-7; tentatively, D is TRBD2 (6 bases). This CDR3 region has 13 residues. V was clipped by 5 bases and J by 3 bases, with 14 bases between them. Germline lookup yields CDR1 SQVTM and CDR2 ANQGSEA. CDR3 sequence: CSVTGPGDYEQYF. The CDR3 bases are TGCAGCGTTACCGGGCCGGGGGACTACGAGCAGTACTTC.

The chain recombines TRBV20-1 with TRBJ1-1; D is perhaps TRBD1 (5 bases). Trimming left V 3 bases short and J 4 bases short, with 12 bases between. This CDR3 has 13 amino acids. Germline V gives CDR1 DFQATT, CDR2 SNEGSKA (reference sequence). This chain's CDR3 is CSASGRVGTEAFF. The CDR3 DNA follows: TGCAGTGCTAGCGGCAGGGTGGGCACTGAAGCTTTCTTT.

In DNA form, the CDR3 reads TGTGCCAGCAGTGGACAGGGCACCTACGAGCAGTACTTC. Protein sequence: CASSGQGTYEQYF. The rearrangement joins TRBV25-1 to TRBJ2-7, with 7 bases lining up with TRBD1. In germline, CDR1 is MGHDK, CDR2 SYGVNS. The CDR3 runs 13 residues. V lost 4 bases, J lost 2 bases, and 2 bases stayed unmatched.

The J gene is TRBJ2-1, the V gene TRBV29-1, with TRBD1 matching 8 bases. The germline gives CDR1 SQVTM, CDR2 ANQGSEA. The J segment lost 1 base and the V segment lost 1 base, leaving 6 bases of the junction unmatched. This CDR3 has 16 amino acids. CDR3 in amino acids: CSVEVAGGASYNEQFF. Here the CDR3 DNA reads TGCAGCGTTGAAGTGGCAGGGGGCGCTTCCTACAATGAGCAGTTCTTC.

Written as DNA, the CDR3 is TGCAGCGCCCAAAAGGGGGGAAATTCTGGCTACACCTTC. Amino acid sequence: CSAQKGGNSGYTF. The genes are TRBV29-1 and TRBJ1-2; the D gene is possibly TRBD1 (6 bases). CDR3 length: 13 residues. The germline V gene encodes CDR1 SQVTM and CDR2 ANQGSEA. Trimming took 7 bases from V and 7 from J, leaving 19 bases between them.

The chain couples TRBV6-1 to TRBJ1-2; the D gene is possibly TRBD1 (6 bases). Germline CDR1 and CDR2: MNHNS and SASEGT. Trimming shortened V by 7 bases and J by 7 bases, and 19 bases separated the two germline ends. CDR3 size: 14 residues. This chain's CDR3 is CASTAQDSPLGYTF. The DNA of the CDR3 is TGTGCCAGCACCGCACAGGACAGTCCGCTTGGCTACACCTTC.

The rearrangement joins TRBV5-1 to TRBJ2-7; 7 positions agree with TRBD1. The CDR3 has 14 amino acids. Germline V gene data show CDR1 as SGHRS and CDR2 as YFSETQ. J gave up 2 bases and V 3 bases, and 5 bases lay outside the gene matches. CDR3 loop: CASSWDSGTYEQYF. In DNA, the CDR3 is TGCGCCAGCAGCTGGGACAGCGGTACCTACGAGCAGTACTTC.

The CDR3 DNA sequence: TGCAGTGCTCAAACCCGGGGGGAGACCGGGGAGCTGTTTTTT. This translates into CSAQTRGETGELFF. This chain connects TRBV20-1 to TRBJ2-2; the match to TRBD2 covers 7 bases. V shed 5 bases and J 5 bases; nucleotides not matched to a gene: 8. Germline V gives CDR1 DFQATT, CDR2 SNEGSKA (reference sequence). This CDR3 has 14 residues.

J is TRBJ2-5 and V is TRBV3-1, with D possibly being TRBD2 (5 bases). CDR3 length: 17 residues. V gave up 0 bases and J gave up 5 bases, with 19 bases separating them. Germline lookup yields CDR1 LGHDT and CDR2 YNNKEL (reference sequence). In nucleotides, the CDR3 is TGTGCCAGCAGCCAAGATAGGAGGAGGACGCCGTTGGAGACCCAGTACTTC. Translated, it gives CASSQDRRRTPLETQYF.

CDR3 region: CASSQDRGNTGELFF. Here the CDR3 DNA reads TGTGCCAGCAGCCAAGATCGCGGAAACACCGGGGAGCTGTTTTTT. The J gene is TRBJ2-2, the V gene TRBV4-2; D is ambiguous. The CDR3 consists of 15 residues. The V gene lost 0 bases and the J gene lost 2 bases, with 7 bases spanning the gap. Germline values: CDR1 LGHNA, CDR2 YNFKEQ.

Here the CDR3 reads CSAGTVGNTIYF. The CDR3 coding sequence is TGCAGCGCCGGGACAGTCGGAAACACCATATATTTT. The chain couples TRBV20-1 to TRBJ1-3, with TRBD1 identical over 7 bases. Germline CDR1 DFQATT, CDR2 SNEGSKA (reference sequence). This CDR3 is 12 amino acids long.

This chain connects TRBV3-1 to TRBJ1-5; 12 nucleotides align to TRBD1. Germline lookup yields CDR1 LGHDT and CDR2 YNNKEL (reference sequence). The CDR3 totals 18 residues. V lost 3 bases and J lost 7; bases outside the gene matches: 13. The CDR3 protein is CASSQEPGQGAVSQPQHF. The CDR3 DNA reads TGTGCCAGCAGCCAGGAACCGGGACAGGGGGCTGTTAGCCAGCCCCAGCATTTT.